The rows below give T cell receptor beta chains drawn from one sample of a study of cytomegalovirus exposure and HLA in healthy donors. Some clones are missing from TCRdb's copy, which holds only in-frame ones; the method was immunoSEQ multiplex PCR. The sample has 75,000 to 95,000 clones; around four fifths are singletons. What was sequenced was PBMCs. Receptors were obtained from a male donor in good health and CMV-seropositive. Both conserved end residues are part of each CDR3. The D gene is left open where the match is weak.

CDR3 protein	J gene	D gene	V gene
CASSLVWGTGMRAEAFF	TRBJ1-1	TRBD1	TRBV7-2
CASSTGGASNEKLFF	TRBJ1-4	TRBD1	TRBV19
CASSITLGRLFKPQHF	TRBJ1-5	.	TRBV19
CAWSPDSGGNYNEQFF	TRBJ2-1	TRBD2	TRBV30
CASSLPSGGFSYNEQFF	TRBJ2-1	TRBD1	TRBV5-4
CASTPGEF	TRBJ1-1	.	TRBV28
CAWSRTNTYEQYF	.	.	TRBV30
CASSPIAGVTEAFF	TRBJ1-1	.	TRBV18
CASSLGGFTEAFF	TRBJ1-1	.	TRBV28
CARGPSNSNTGELFF	TRBJ2-2	.	TRBV30
CASSLGQLDRRYEQYF	TRBJ2-7	.	TRBV5-1
CASSLRGLQETQYF	TRBJ2-5	.	TRBV28
CASSKSDRGQYEQYF	TRBJ2-7	TRBD1	TRBV6-6
CASSALGGVMNTEAFF	TRBJ1-1	.	TRBV9
CASSYSVSNQPQHF	TRBJ1-5	.	TRBV7-9
CASSQTGTGNEQYF	TRBJ2-7	TRBD1	TRBV27
CASRRSNQPQHF	TRBJ1-5	.	TRBV2
CASSTDRGGGYTF	TRBJ1-2	TRBD1	TRBV28
CASSLSGTGGNEQYF	TRBJ2-7	TRBD1	TRBV7-9
CASSFPGLAGQETQYF	TRBJ2-5	TRBD2	TRBV7-6
CASSMQVGTGSQPQHF	TRBJ1-5	.	TRBV19
CASMRDRYNGYTF	TRBJ1-2	TRBD1	TRBV2
CASSEGWGSGGGIQYF	TRBJ2-4	TRBD2	TRBV2
CASKLASTQYF	TRBJ2-3	.	TRBV7-2
CASRRDSGNQPQHF	TRBJ1-5	.	TRBV19
CASSSGTGFGQPQHF	TRBJ1-5	TRBD1	TRBV19
CSVEDPWAGGLGGEQFF	TRBJ2-1	TRBD2	TRBV29-1
CASISNRRSSGANVLTF	TRBJ2-6	.	TRBV2
CASSIYRDIQYF	TRBJ2-4	.	TRBV28
CATRGGDNSGANVLTF	TRBJ2-6	.	TRBV2
CASTHSGRTLHF	TRBJ1-6	.	TRBV27
CAWRGGQATNEKLFF	TRBJ1-4	.	TRBV30
CASSLADWNNEQFF	TRBJ2-1	.	TRBV5-1
CASSLASKRGPTDTQYF	TRBJ2-3	TRBD2	TRBV5-1
CASRQDTPNTEAFF	TRBJ1-1	.	TRBV7-9
CASSRLGIGAGELFF	TRBJ2-2	.	TRBV13
CASSLMLGGNQLTEAFF	TRBJ1-1	.	TRBV5-6